The T cell receptor (beta chain) described here comes from a study of blood T cell repertoires in COVID-19. Background on the study: Acute and convalescent COVID-19 samples came from the United States, Italy and Spain. PBMCs, B-cell-depleted T cells, or T cells provided the cDNA or gDNA that made up the material.

The CDR3 has 17 amino acids. The ends lost 4 bases at V and 8 bases at J; junction bases unmatched: 12. Germline V lookup: CDR1 LGHNA, CDR2 YNFKEQ. In the original workflow: Estimation of nucleated cell counts was performed using reference gene primer amplification. Assay: immunoSEQ multiplex PCR; the TCRdb copy retains only in-frame clones and omits some. Clone size and V and J calls were adopted from that table, with D and trimming inferred from the DNA. The sample lists over 200,000 clones, around 90% occurring once. The chain combines TRBV4-2 with TRBJ2-1, with 12 bases matching TRBD2. Input material: peripheral blood. This TCR was sampled from a man in his sixties who had recovered from COVID-19. For the CDR3, the DNA is TGTGCCAGCAGCCCTTACGGACTAGCGGGGCCTAGGGATGAGCAGTTCTTC. Translation: CASSPYGLAGPRDEQFF.